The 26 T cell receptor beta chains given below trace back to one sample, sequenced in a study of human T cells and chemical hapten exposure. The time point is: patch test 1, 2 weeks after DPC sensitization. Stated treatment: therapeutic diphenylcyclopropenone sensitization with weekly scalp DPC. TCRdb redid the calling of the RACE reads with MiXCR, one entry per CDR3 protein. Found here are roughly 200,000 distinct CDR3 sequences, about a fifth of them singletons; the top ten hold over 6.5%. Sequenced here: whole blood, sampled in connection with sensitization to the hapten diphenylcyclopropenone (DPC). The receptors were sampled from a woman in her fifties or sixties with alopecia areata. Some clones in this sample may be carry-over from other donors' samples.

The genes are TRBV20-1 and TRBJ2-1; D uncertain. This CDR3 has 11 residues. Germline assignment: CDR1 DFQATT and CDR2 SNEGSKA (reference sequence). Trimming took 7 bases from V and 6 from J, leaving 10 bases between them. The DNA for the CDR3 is TGCAGTGTCCTGACTGTCAATGAGCAGTTCTTC. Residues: CSVLTVNEQFF.

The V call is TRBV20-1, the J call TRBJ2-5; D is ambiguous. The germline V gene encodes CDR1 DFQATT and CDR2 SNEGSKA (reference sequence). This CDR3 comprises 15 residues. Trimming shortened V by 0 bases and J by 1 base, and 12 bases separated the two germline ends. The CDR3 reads CSARDLRRLQETQYF. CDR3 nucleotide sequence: TGCAGTGCTAGAGATTTGCGACGGCTCCAAGAGACCCAGTACTTC.

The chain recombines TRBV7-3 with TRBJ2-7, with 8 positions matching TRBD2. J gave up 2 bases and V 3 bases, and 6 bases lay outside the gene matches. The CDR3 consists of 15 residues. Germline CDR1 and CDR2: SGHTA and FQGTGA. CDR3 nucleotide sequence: TGTGCCAGCAGCTTTGGCCCGGGGGGGCCCTACGAGCAGTACTTC. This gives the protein CASSFGPGGPYEQYF.

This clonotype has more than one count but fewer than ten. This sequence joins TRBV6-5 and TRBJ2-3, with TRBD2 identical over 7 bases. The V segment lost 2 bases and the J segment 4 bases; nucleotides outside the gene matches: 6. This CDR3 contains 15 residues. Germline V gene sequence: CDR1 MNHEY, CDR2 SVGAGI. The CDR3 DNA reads TGTGCCAGCAGTTACGGGGGGGTCCCCCCAGATACGCAGTATTTT. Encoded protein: CASSYGGVPPDTQYF.

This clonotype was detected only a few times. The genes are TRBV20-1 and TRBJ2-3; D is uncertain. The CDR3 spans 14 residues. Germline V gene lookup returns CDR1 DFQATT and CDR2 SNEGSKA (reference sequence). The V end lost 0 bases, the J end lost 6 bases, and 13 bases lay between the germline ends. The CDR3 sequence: CSARDDPILDTQYF. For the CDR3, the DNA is TGCAGTGCTAGAGATGACCCCATTTTGGATACGCAGTATTTT.

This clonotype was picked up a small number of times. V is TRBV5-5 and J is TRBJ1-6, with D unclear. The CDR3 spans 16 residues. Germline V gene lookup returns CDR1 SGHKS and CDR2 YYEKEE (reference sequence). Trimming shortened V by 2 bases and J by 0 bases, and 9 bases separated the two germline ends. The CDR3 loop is CASSFLQSSYNSPLHF. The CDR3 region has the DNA TGTGCCAGCAGCTTCCTACAGAGCTCCTATAATTCACCCCTCCACTTT.

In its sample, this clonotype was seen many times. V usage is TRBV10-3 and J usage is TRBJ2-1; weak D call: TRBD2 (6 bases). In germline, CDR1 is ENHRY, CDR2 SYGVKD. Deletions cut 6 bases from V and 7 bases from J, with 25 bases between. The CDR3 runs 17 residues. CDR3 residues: CAIRESTGRIPKNEQFF. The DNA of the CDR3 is TGTGCCATCAGGGAATCCACCGGGAGAATCCCAAAGAATGAGCAGTTCTTC.

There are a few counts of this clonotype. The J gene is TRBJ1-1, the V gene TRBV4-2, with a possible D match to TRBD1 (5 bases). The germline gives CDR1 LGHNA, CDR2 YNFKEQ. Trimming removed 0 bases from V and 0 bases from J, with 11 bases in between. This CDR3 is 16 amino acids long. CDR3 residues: CASSQDRWGVNTEAFF. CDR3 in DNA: TGTGCCAGCAGCCAAGATCGCTGGGGCGTGAACACTGAAGCTTTCTTT.

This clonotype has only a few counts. CDR3 bases: TGTGCCAGCAGTTTAAGCTCCAGCTCCTACAATGAGCAGTTCTTC. It yields the protein CASSLSSSSYNEQFF. The chain links TRBV12-3 or TRBV12-4 to TRBJ2-1; D is unresolved. The ends were cut back, 2 bases at V and 0 bases at J, with 8 bases in the middle. This CDR3 is built from 15 residues.

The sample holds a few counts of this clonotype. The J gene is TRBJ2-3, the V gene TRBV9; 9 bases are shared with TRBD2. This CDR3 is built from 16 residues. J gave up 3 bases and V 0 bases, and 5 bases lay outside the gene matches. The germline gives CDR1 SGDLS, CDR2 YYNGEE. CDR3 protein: CASSVAAGGPTDTQYF. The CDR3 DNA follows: TGTGCCAGCAGCGTAGCTGCGGGAGGGCCGACAGATACGCAGTATTTT.

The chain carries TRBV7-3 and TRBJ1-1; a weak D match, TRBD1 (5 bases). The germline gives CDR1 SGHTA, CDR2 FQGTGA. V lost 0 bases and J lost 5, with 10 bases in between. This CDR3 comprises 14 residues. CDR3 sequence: CASSLTHSGTEAFF. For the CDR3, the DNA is TGTGCCAGCAGCTTAACTCATTCAGGGACTGAAGCTTTCTTT.

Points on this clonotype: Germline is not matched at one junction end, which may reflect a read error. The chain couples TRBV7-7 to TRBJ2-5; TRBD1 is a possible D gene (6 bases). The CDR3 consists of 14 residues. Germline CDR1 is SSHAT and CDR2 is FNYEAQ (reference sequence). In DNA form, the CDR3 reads TGTGCTAGCAGCCTACAGGGCCGTTCAGAGACCCAGTACTTC. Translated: CASSLQGRSETQYF.

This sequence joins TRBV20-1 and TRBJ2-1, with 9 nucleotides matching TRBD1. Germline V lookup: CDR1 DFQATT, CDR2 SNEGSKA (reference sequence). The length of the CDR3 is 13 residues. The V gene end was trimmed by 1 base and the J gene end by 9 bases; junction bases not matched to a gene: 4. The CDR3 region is CSARGQGGGEQFF. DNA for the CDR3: TGCAGTGCTAGAGGACAGGGGGGGGGTGAGCAGTTCTTC.

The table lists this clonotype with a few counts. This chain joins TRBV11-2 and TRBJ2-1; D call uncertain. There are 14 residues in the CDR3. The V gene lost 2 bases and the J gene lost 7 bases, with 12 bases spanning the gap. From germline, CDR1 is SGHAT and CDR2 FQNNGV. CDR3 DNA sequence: TGTGCCAGCAGCTTAATCTTGTGGGGAAATGAGCAGTTCTTC. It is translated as CASSLILWGNEQFF.

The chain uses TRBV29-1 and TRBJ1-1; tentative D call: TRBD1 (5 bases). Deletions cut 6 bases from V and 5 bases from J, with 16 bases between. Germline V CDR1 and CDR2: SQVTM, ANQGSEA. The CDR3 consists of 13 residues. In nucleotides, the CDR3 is TGCAGCGTCCGGGACCCTCAGAGGACTGAAGCTTTCTTT. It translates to CSVRDPQRTEAFF.

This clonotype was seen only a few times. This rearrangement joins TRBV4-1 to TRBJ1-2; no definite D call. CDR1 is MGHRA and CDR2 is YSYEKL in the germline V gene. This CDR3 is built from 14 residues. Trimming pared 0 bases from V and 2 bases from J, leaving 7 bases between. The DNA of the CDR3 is TGCGCCAGCAGCCAAGATAACGGGAACTATGGCTACACCTTC. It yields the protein CASSQDNGNYGYTF.

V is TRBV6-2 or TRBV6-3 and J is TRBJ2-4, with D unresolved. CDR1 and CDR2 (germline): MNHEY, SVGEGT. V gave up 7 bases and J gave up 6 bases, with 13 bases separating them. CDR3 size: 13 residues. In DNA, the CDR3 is TGTGCCAGCAATATTGGTGTGGGAAACATTCAGTACTTC. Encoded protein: CASNIGVGNIQYF.

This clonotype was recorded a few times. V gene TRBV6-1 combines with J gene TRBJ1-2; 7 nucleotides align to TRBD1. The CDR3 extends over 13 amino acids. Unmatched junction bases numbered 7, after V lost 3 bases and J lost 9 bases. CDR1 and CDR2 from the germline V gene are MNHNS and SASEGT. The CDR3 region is CASSDETGSSYTF. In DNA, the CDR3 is TGTGCCAGCAGTGATGAGACAGGGTCGAGCTACACCTTC.

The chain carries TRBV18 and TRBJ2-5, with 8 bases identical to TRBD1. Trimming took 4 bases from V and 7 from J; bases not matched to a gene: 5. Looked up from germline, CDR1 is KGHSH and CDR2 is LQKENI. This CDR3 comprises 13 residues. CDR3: CASSLQGAVTQYF. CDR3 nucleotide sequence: TGTGCCAGCTCACTCCAGGGGGCCGTGACCCAGTACTTC. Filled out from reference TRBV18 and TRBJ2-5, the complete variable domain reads NAGVMQNPRHLVRRRGQEARLRCSPMKGHSHVYWYRQLPEEGLKFMVYLQKENIIDESGMPKERFSAEFPKEGPSILRIQQVVRGDSAAYFCASSLQGAVTQYFGPGTRLLVL.

This CDR3 is CASIPSTGAHGYTF. In DNA form, the CDR3 reads TGTGCCAGCATCCCCTCGACAGGGGCCCATGGCTACACCTTC. The chain uses TRBV3-1 and TRBJ1-2; TRBD1 matches 8 bases. Trimming took 7 bases from V and 6 from J; bases not matched to a gene: 10. CDR3 size: 14 residues. CDR1 and CDR2 (germline): LGHDT, YNNKEL (reference sequence).

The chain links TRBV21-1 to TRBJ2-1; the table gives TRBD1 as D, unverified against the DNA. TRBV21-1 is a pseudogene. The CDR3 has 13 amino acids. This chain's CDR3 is CASPRQGYNEQFF. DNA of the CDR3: TGTGCCAGCCCCCGACAGGGCTACAATGAGCAGTTCTTC.

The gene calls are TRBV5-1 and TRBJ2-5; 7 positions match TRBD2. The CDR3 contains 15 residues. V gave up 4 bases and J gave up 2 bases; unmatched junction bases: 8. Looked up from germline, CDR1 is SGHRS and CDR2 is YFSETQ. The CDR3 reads CASSPRLGLQETQYF. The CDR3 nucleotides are TGCGCCAGCAGCCCCAGGCTGGGACTACAAGAGACCCAGTACTTC.

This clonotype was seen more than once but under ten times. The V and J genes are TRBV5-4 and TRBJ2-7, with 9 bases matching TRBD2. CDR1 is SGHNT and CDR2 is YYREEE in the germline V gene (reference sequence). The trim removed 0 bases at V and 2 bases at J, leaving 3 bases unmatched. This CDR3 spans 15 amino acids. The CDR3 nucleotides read TGTGCCAGCAGCTTGGGACTAGCGGATACCTACGAGCAGTACTTC. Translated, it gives CASSLGLADTYEQYF.

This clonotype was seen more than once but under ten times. CDR3 residues: CSARALTGNEQYF. The CDR3 region has the DNA TGCAGTGCTAGAGCCCTAACAGGGAACGAGCAGTACTTC. The rearrangement links TRBV20-1 to TRBJ2-7, with TRBD1 as a possible D gene (6 bases). The ends were cut back, 1 base at V and 5 bases at J, with 12 bases in the middle. The CDR3 consists of 13 residues. Per the germline V gene, CDR1 is DFQATT and CDR2 is SNEGSKA (reference sequence).

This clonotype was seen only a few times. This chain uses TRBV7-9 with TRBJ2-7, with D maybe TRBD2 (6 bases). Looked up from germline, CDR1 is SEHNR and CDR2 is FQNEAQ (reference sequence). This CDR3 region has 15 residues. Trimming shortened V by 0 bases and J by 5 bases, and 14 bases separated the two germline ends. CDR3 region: CASSLAPPPGDEQYF. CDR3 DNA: TGTGCCAGCAGCTTAGCTCCCCCTCCGGGGGACGAGCAGTACTTC.

DNA for the CDR3: TGTGCCAGCAGCCACCCCCGGACAGGGACACTGGGCTACACCTTC. Its translation is CASSHPRTGTLGYTF. V usage is TRBV6-6 and J usage is TRBJ1-2, with 8 bases aligning to TRBD1. This CDR3 is 15 amino acids long. Germline V lookup: CDR1 MNHNY, CDR2 SVGAGI (reference sequence). V trimming: 6 bases; J trimming: 8 bases; junction bases outside the gene matches: 14.